The sequence of this T cell receptor (beta chain) was determined in a study of breast tumors, draining lymph nodes, adjacent tissues. Overall study findings and caveats: Tumor repertoires ranked between lymph nodes and nontumor tissue in diversity, with V and J gene preferences. Compared with basal-like, luminal-like tumors shared significantly more repertoire with nontumor tissue.

This clonotype was recorded at least ten times. The target antigen is unknown. Breast cancer patients provided tissue from their axillary draining lymph nodes. The CDR3 is 13 residues long. Germline V gene lookup returns CDR1 MDHEN and CDR2 SYDVKM. The ends were cut back, 2 bases at V and 3 bases at J, with 8 bases in the middle. TCRdb processed the multiplex PCR reads anew with MiXCR; each CDR3 protein has one entry. The sample shows some 130,000 distinct CDR3 sequences, less than 20% of them seen only once. The sequenced sample was axillary lymph node tissue. The sequence was collected from a female donor with breast cancer. Some clones in this sample may be carry-over from other donors' samples. The V and J genes are TRBV28 and TRBJ2-7; no definite D call. The CDR3 DNA reads TGTGCCAGCAGTTTACCCCAGAACTACGAGCAGTACTTC. Translated, it gives CASSLPQNYEQYF.